The next 26 T cell receptor beta chains were all read from a single sample in a study of T cell responses to AZD1222 COVID-19 vaccine. Libraries were prepared by immunoSEQ multiplex PCR; TCRdb keeps only in-frame clonotypes and omits some of them. The sample consists of 79,000 or so clones, around 90% of them appearing once. The sample here was peripheral blood, taken 28 days after the second AZD1222 dose. The receptors were sampled from an adult who received the AZD1222 COVID-19 vaccine.

V gene TRBV2 combines with J gene TRBJ1-1; the match to TRBD1 covers 8 bases. The CDR3 is made up of 13 amino acids. V shed 7 bases and J 5 bases; nucleotides not matched to a gene: 6. Germline CDR1 SNHLY, CDR2 FYNNEI. CDR3 sequence reads: CASTRQGWTEAFF. The CDR3, as DNA: TGTGCCAGCACCCGACAGGGGTGGACTGAAGCTTTCTTT.

The chain is built from TRBV4-3 and TRBJ2-5; no clear D gene. Germline lookup yields CDR1 LGHNA and CDR2 YSLEER. The V and J ends lost 2 bases and 0 bases respectively, with 10 bases between them. The CDR3 runs to 15 residues. The CDR3 protein is CASSQPESYQETQYF. CDR3 in DNA: TGCGCCAGCAGCCAACCGGAATCGTACCAAGAGACCCAGTACTTC.

This chain uses TRBV7-9 with TRBJ1-4; D may be TRBD1 (5 bases). Germline loops: CDR1 SEHNR, CDR2 FQNEAQ (reference sequence). Trimming cost V 4 bases and J 8 bases, with 20 bases left between them. This CDR3 region has 16 residues. The CDR3 DNA reads as TGTGCCAGCAGCTCAAGAGAGGGGAGTAGACGAGAAAAACTGTTTTTT. It is translated as CASSSREGSRREKLFF.

This clone was detected once. This chain uses TRBV5-6 with TRBJ2-7; D might be TRBD2 (6 bases). This CDR3 has 14 residues. The germline V gene encodes CDR1 SGHDT and CDR2 YYEEEE. Trimming cost V 4 bases and J 3 bases, with 14 bases left between them. The CDR3 region is CASSPGVSLYEQYF. In DNA form, the CDR3 reads TGTGCCAGCAGCCCGGGAGTATCACTCTACGAGCAGTACTTC.

The rearrangement joins TRBV23-1 to TRBJ2-7; 9 bases are a match to TRBD2. TRBV23-1 is assigned to the ORF class and has an uncertain function. This CDR3 region has 15 residues. Trimming removed 3 bases from V and 6 bases from J; junction bases left unmatched: 9. This chain's CDR3 is CASSHPIAGAVEQYV. The DNA of the CDR3 is TGCGCCAGCAGTCACCCGATAGCGGGGGCCGTCGAGCAGTACGTC.

This chain joins TRBV19 and TRBJ1-3, with TRBD1 as a possible D gene (5 bases). The germline CDR1 and CDR2 sequences are LNHDA and SQIVND (reference sequence). V was shortened by 1 base and J by 1 base, with 11 bases between the two germline ends. The CDR3 covers 16 residues. The CDR3 sequence: CASSIGAGNSGNTIYF. For the CDR3, the DNA is TGTGCCAGTAGTATAGGTGCAGGGAATTCTGGAAACACCATATATTTT.

The rearrangement links TRBV9 to TRBJ1-6, with D perhaps matching TRBD1 (6 bases). V lost 0 bases and J lost 10, with 14 bases in between. Germline-derived CDR1 and CDR2 are SGDLS and YYNGEE. The CDR3 sequence is 15 residues long. The CDR3 reads CASSVEGDVGSPLHF. The CDR3 DNA is TGTGCCAGCAGCGTAGAGGGGGATGTGGGCTCACCCCTCCACTTT.

There are a few counts of this clone. The DNA for the CDR3 is TGTGCCATCAGACCTACGGGAGCCCAGAATGAAAAACTGTTTTTT. It translates to CAIRPTGAQNEKLFF. This chain joins TRBV10-3 and TRBJ1-4; no clear D gene. V lost 6 bases and J 5 bases, leaving 16 bases between the germline ends. The length of the CDR3 is 15 residues. Germline V gives CDR1 ENHRY, CDR2 SYGVKD.

J is TRBJ2-1 and V is TRBV5-5; TRBD1 agrees at 7 bases. V shed 5 bases, J shed 2 bases, and the junction held 4 bases outside the gene matches. In germline, CDR1 is SGHKS, CDR2 YYEKEE (reference sequence). The CDR3 covers 14 residues. CDR3 sequence (DNA): TGTGCCAGCAGGCGACAGGGTCCCTACAATGAGCAGTTCTTC. Translated, it gives CASRRQGPYNEQFF.

The chain recombines TRBV6-2 or TRBV6-3 with TRBJ1-6; D might be TRBD1 (5 bases). The CDR3 extends over 13 amino acids. With 2 bases removed from V and 14 bases from J, the gap between germline ends came to 13 bases. Germline V gene data show CDR1 as MNHEY and CDR2 as SVGEGT. CDR3 in amino acids: CASSYEEDTTLHF. CDR3 bases: TGTGCCAGCAGTTACGAGGAGGACACAACCCTCCACTTT.

The chain has TRBV4-1 and TRBJ1-3; D possibly corresponds to TRBD1 (5 bases). This CDR3 is built from 16 residues. Trimming removed 3 bases at V and 1 base at J, with 13 bases between. In germline, CDR1 is MGHRA, CDR2 YSYEKL. In DNA form, the CDR3 reads TGCGCCAGCAGCCATCATTTCAGGGAATCTGGAAACACCATATATTTT. Translation: CASSHHFRESGNTIYF.

On this clone: Other DNA sequences in this specimen translate into the identical CDR3. The V call is TRBV7-9, the J call TRBJ2-2; D gene unclear. The V gene's germline CDR1 is SEHNR and CDR2 FQNEAQ (reference sequence). The germline V and J ends were trimmed by 4 bases and 4 bases, with 7 bases remaining between them. This CDR3 region has 13 residues. In nucleotides, the CDR3 is TGTGCCAGCAGCTCCCGCGCCACCGGGGAGCTGTTTTTT. Residues: CASSSRATGELFF.

CDR3 amino acids: CASSQIGELFF. In DNA, the CDR3 is TGTGCCAGCAGCCAAATCGGGGAGCTGTTTTTT. The chain couples TRBV3-1 (or the pseudogene TRBV3-2) to TRBJ2-2; no reliable D call. The germline V gene has CDR1 LGHDT and CDR2 YNNKEL (reference sequence). CDR3 length: 11 amino acids. V was cut by 2 bases and J by 7 bases, with 2 bases left in between.

The V call is TRBV11-1, the J call TRBJ1-1; D is possibly TRBD1 (6 bases). CDR3 size: 15 residues. Trimming shortened V by 1 base and J by 4 bases, and 13 bases separated the two germline ends. Germline V gives CDR1 SGHAT, CDR2 FQDESV (reference sequence). CDR3 sequence reads: CASSLGAPGATEAFF. In DNA form, the CDR3 reads TGTGCCAGCAGCTTAGGGGCTCCAGGGGCCACTGAAGCTTTCTTT.

This clone was seen only once. The chain links TRBV3-1 (or the pseudogene TRBV3-2) to TRBJ2-3; 11 bases align to TRBD2. The CDR3 has 17 residues. V was pared by 1 base and J by 5 bases, with 8 bases of the junction left unmatched. Germline V CDR1 and CDR2: LGHDT, YNNKEL (reference sequence). CDR3 DNA: TGTGCCAGCAGCCAAGCAAATAGCGGGGGGGCTCGAGATACGCAGTATTTT. This encodes CASSQANSGGARDTQYF.

The rearrangement uses TRBV7-9 and TRBJ2-3; D is undetermined. Trimming left V 5 bases short and J 3 bases short, with 9 bases between. The germline V gene encodes CDR1 SEHNR and CDR2 FQNEAQ (reference sequence). This CDR3 contains 13 residues. CDR3 protein: CASSLGRTDTQYF. DNA of the CDR3: TGTGCCAGCAGCCTTGGGCGGACAGATACGCAGTATTTT.

The sample holds one count of this clone. This chain links TRBV27 with TRBJ2-5, with D tentatively TRBD2 (6 bases). This CDR3 has 15 residues. Deletions cut 3 bases from V and 9 bases from J, with 20 bases between. The germline V gene encodes CDR1 MNHEY and CDR2 SMNVEV (reference sequence). This chain's CDR3 is CASSFRGTGAWSQYF. CDR3 in DNA: TGTGCCAGCAGTTTCCGGGGGACCGGTGCGTGGTCCCAGTACTTC.

The chain is built from TRBV10-2 and TRBJ1-2, with D perhaps TRBD1 (6 bases). CDR3 length: 12 amino acids. Germline CDR1 reads WSHSY; CDR2 reads SAAADI. Trimming removed 8 bases from V and 6 bases from J, with 13 bases in between. The CDR3, as DNA: TGCGCCAGCGGAACAGGGTCGGATGGCTACACCTTC. Translated: CASGTGSDGYTF.

The V gene is TRBV9, the J gene TRBJ2-1, with TRBD2 matching over 8 bases. With 4 bases clipped from V and 1 base from J, the junction kept 7 bases outside the gene matches. There are 16 residues in the CDR3. The V gene's germline CDR1 is SGDLS and CDR2 YYNGEE. The CDR3 coding sequence is TGTGCCAGCAGCCCCCACGGGGGGGTGTCCTACAATGAGCAGTTCTTC. The encoded protein is CASSPHGGVSYNEQFF. Full variable domain (rest looked up from reference TRBV9 and TRBJ2-1): DSGVTQTPKHLITATGQRVTLRCSPRSGDLSVYWYQQSLDQGLQFLIQYYNGEERAKGNILERFSAQQFPDLHSELNLSSLELGDSALYFCASSPHGGVSYNEQFFGPGTRLTVL.

The chain carries TRBV27 and TRBJ2-5, with 11 bases identical to TRBD2. The CDR3 extends over 15 amino acids. The germline V gene encodes CDR1 MNHEY and CDR2 SMNVEV (reference sequence). Losses at the gene ends were 2 bases for V and 7 bases for J; bases not matched to a gene: 6. CDR3 DNA sequence: TGTGCCAGCAGTTTACTAGCGGGGGGTCCCGGGACCCAGTACTTC. The encoded protein is CASSLLAGGPGTQYF.

The chain has TRBV6-1 and TRBJ2-5; 8 bases are a match to TRBD1. The V gene end was trimmed by 2 bases and the J gene end by 1 base; junction bases not matched to a gene: 6. Germline lookup yields CDR1 MNHNS and CDR2 SASEGT. The CDR3 is made up of 16 amino acids. The CDR3 here is CASSEWGTGLQETQYF. CDR3 nucleotide sequence: TGTGCCAGCAGTGAATGGGGGACAGGACTCCAAGAGACCCAGTACTTC.

The V gene is TRBV5-6, the J gene TRBJ2-4; possible D gene TRBD1, 6 bases. The germline gives CDR1 SGHDT, CDR2 YYEEEE. V was shortened by 2 bases and J by 8 bases, with 14 bases between the two germline ends. This CDR3 is 14 amino acids long. In nucleotides, the CDR3 is TGTGCCAGCAGCTTTCCAGGGGAAGGTGACATTCAGTACTTC. The encoded protein is CASSFPGEGDIQYF.

This clone has a handful of counts. The conserved closing phenylalanine or tryptophan is absent in this CDR3, likely reflecting a read error. The DNA is left out, because the CDR3 cannot be placed on it with certainty; the CDR3 is given as TCRdb lists it. V and J are TRBV19 and TRBJ1-5. The CDR3 totals 10 residues, both ends included. Germline assignment: CDR1 LNHDA and CDR2 SQIVND (reference sequence). The CDR3 loop reads CASSIPEGPI.

The V call is TRBV27, the J call TRBJ2-3; D is perhaps TRBD1 or TRBD2 (7 bases each). CDR1 is MNHEY and CDR2 is SMNVEV in the germline V gene (reference sequence). Between the trimmed V and J ends, which lost 2 bases and 0 bases, there was a span of 12 bases. The CDR3 loop spans 16 amino acids. CDR3 in amino acids: CASSLQGGASTDTQYF. CDR3 coding DNA: TGTGCCAGCAGTTTACAGGGGGGGGCTAGCACAGATACGCAGTATTTT.

This clone occurred once. The chain recombines TRBV15 with TRBJ2-1; TRBD2 aligns across 9 bases. The J segment lost 4 bases and the V segment lost 0 bases, leaving 4 bases of the junction unmatched. The CDR3 consists of 16 residues. The V gene's germline CDR1 is LNHNV and CDR2 YYDKDF (reference sequence). In DNA form, the CDR3 reads TGTGCCACCAGCAGAGAAAGGCGGGGGGGATACAATGAGCAGTTCTTC. This translates into CATSRERRGGYNEQFF.

This clone came up a few times. The DNA for the CDR3 is TGTGCCAGCAGCCCAGACAGGGAATACAATGAGCAGTTCTTC. This gives the protein CASSPDREYNEQFF. The chain combines TRBV11-1 with TRBJ2-1; TRBD1 matches 7 bases. V gave up 5 bases and J gave up 4 bases; unmatched junction bases: 5. The length of the CDR3 is 14 residues. Germline V gives CDR1 SGHAT, CDR2 FQDESV (reference sequence).